Each of the 28 T cell receptor beta chains below was sequenced from the same sample in a study of beta chain features in type 1 diabetes. The authors reverse transcribed all of the isolated RNA, so sequencing captured expressed TCRB transcripts. Some clones are missing from TCRdb's copy, which holds only in-frame ones; the method was immunoSEQ multiplex PCR. The table shows some 63,000 clones, with approximately 62% occurring only once. The sample taken for sequencing was Tregs from blood. The receptors were sampled from a woman aged 18-29 years in good health.

The chain combines TRBV7-2 with TRBJ1-1; a possible D gene is TRBD1 (5 bases). Trimming shortened V by 1 base and J by 1 base, and 7 bases separated the two germline ends. Germline V CDR1 and CDR2: SGHTA, FQGNSA. The CDR3 contains 14 residues. The CDR3, as DNA: TGTGCCAGCAGCTTAGGACAGAGGAACACTGAAGCTTTCTTT. Translated: CASSLGQRNTEAFF. Together with reference TRBV7-2 and TRBJ1-1, the CDR3 gives the full variable domain: GAGVSQSPSNKVTEKGKDVELRCDPISGHTALYWYRQSLGQGLEFLIYFQGNSAPDKSGLPSDRFSAERTGGSVSTLTIQRTQQEDSAVYLCASSLGQRNTEAFFGQGTRLTVV.

For the CDR3, the DNA is TGCAGCGCCCGAGGGACTAGCAGAGAGACCCAGTACTTC. This gives the protein CSARGTSRETQYF. The gene calls are TRBV29-1 and TRBJ2-5, with 9 bases matching TRBD2. CDR1 and CDR2 (germline): SQVTM, ANQGSEA. The CDR3 is 13 amino acids. Trimming took 7 bases from V and 4 from J; bases not matched to a gene: 7. Filled out from reference TRBV29-1 and TRBJ2-5, the complete variable domain reads SAVISQKPSRDICQRGTSLTIQCQVDSQVTMMFWYRQQPGQSLTLIATANQGSEATYESGFVIDKFPISRPNLTFSTLTVSNMSPEDSSIYLCSARGTSRETQYFGPGTRLLVL.

The chain employs TRBV5-1 and TRBJ2-7; 7 positions agree with TRBD1. V lost 7 bases to trimming and J lost 5 bases; unmatched junction nucleotides: 12. Germline V CDR1 and CDR2: SGHRS, YFSETQ. The CDR3 totals 14 residues. CDR3 region: CASRDLTGTDEQYF. The CDR3 DNA reads TGCGCCAGCCGCGACTTGACAGGGACGGACGAGCAGTACTTC.

V is TRBV4-1 and J is TRBJ2-3, with D possibly matching TRBD2 (5 bases). Between the trimmed V and J ends, which lost 2 bases and 8 bases, there was a span of 5 bases. Germline CDR1 and CDR2: MGHRA and YSYEKL. CDR3 size: 11 residues. In DNA, the CDR3 is TGCGCCAGCAGCCAAAGCGGTACGCAGTATTTT. It yields the protein CASSQSGTQYF.

The table lists this clone with a count of one. In DNA form, the CDR3 reads TGTGCCAGCATCCGGGAGTTGCCCTACAATGAGCAGTTCTTC. Translation gives CASIRELPYNEQFF. The chain carries TRBV6-1 and TRBJ2-1, with D possibly TRBD2 on 6 matching bases. The germline V and J ends were trimmed by 7 bases and 2 bases, with 12 bases remaining between them. This CDR3 region has 14 residues. CDR1 MNHNS and CDR2 SASEGT come from the germline V gene.

The chain has TRBV6-6 and TRBJ1-1; D might be TRBD1 (5 bases). Looked up from germline, CDR1 is MNHNY and CDR2 is SVGAGI (reference sequence). V lost 7 bases and J 10 bases, leaving 22 bases between the germline ends. The CDR3 totals 14 residues. CDR3 nucleotides: TGTGCCAGCAAACGCACAGGTAATCTGGATCGAGCTTTCTTT. Translation: CASKRTGNLDRAFF.

J is TRBJ2-7 and V is TRBV6-5; 9 nucleotides match TRBD2. The CDR3 is 15 residues long. V dropped 6 bases and J dropped 1; count of bases not matched to a gene: 7. The germline V gene has CDR1 MNHEY and CDR2 SVGAGI. CDR3 nucleotide sequence: TGTGCCAGCAGGTTGGCTAGCGGGAATTCCTACGAGCAGTACTTC. As protein: CASRLASGNSYEQYF.

The V gene is TRBV5-1, the J gene TRBJ1-5; maybe TRBD1 (5 bases). Trimming removed 0 bases at V and 9 bases at J, with 13 bases between. Germline V lookup: CDR1 SGHRS, CDR2 YFSETQ. The CDR3 has 14 residues. CDR3 amino acids: CASSLGTSPGPQHF. The CDR3 coding sequence is TGCGCCAGCAGCTTGGGGACATCTCCTGGGCCCCAGCATTTT.

In regard to this clone: At one end the junction does not follow the germline gene, possibly because of a read error. The rearrangement uses TRBV5-6 and TRBJ2-7; the D gene is possibly TRBD1 (5 bases). This CDR3 has 14 amino acids. CDR1 is SGHDT, CDR2 YYEEEE, per germline. The CDR3 nucleotides are TGTGCCAACAGCCGCGACAGAGTCTCCTACGAGCAGTACTTC. Residues: CANSRDRVSYEQYF. The full variable domain, in which reference TRBV5-6 and TRBJ2-7 provide the parts outside the CDR3, is DAGVTQSPTHLIKTRGQQVTLRCSPKSGHDTVSWYQQALGQGPQFIFQYYEEEERQRGNFPDRFSGHQFPNYSSELNVNALLLGDSALYLCANSRDRVSYEQYFGPGTRLTVT.

This clone appeared a few times. The V call is TRBV14, the J call TRBJ2-1, with TRBD2 as a possible D gene (6 bases). The V end was cut by 0 bases, the J end by 4 bases, with 10 bases between. Germline V gene lookup returns CDR1 SGHDN and CDR2 FVKESK. The CDR3 sequence is 15 residues long. CDR3 loop: CASSQEVAAYNEQFF. The CDR3 region has the DNA TGTGCCAGCAGCCAAGAGGTAGCGGCATACAATGAGCAGTTCTTC.

This clone turned up a few times. Other DNA sequences in the sample encode the same CDR3. The genes are TRBV5-1 and TRBJ2-1; no reliable D call. This CDR3 region has 15 residues. With 0 bases removed from V and 0 bases from J, the gap between germline ends came to 7 bases. Germline CDR1 SGHRS, CDR2 YFSETQ. CDR3 loop: CASSLGGSSYNEQFF. The DNA of the CDR3 is TGCGCCAGCAGCTTGGGCGGAAGCTCCTACAATGAGCAGTTCTTC.

The gene calls are TRBV7-9 and TRBJ2-2; the D gene is possibly TRBD2 (6 bases). This CDR3 spans 13 amino acids. V lost 3 bases and J 6 bases, leaving 8 bases between the germline ends. Germline values: CDR1 SEHNR, CDR2 FQNEAQ (reference sequence). The CDR3, as DNA: TGTGCCAGCAGCTTCACGGGAGCCGGGGAGCTGTTTTTT. Its protein is CASSFTGAGELFF. Full variable domain (rest looked up from reference TRBV7-9 and TRBJ2-2): DTGVSQNPRHKITKRGQNVTFRCDPISEHNRLYWYRQTLGQGPEFLTYFQNEAQLEKSRLLSDRFSAERPKGSFSTLEIQRTEQGDSAMYLCASSFTGAGELFFGEGSRLTVL.

Written as DNA, the CDR3 is TGTGCCAGCAGTGAAACAGGGGCCACCTTATACTATGGCTACACCTTC. Translated, it gives CASSETGATLYYGYTF. The chain has TRBV2 and TRBJ1-2; 7 bases are shared with TRBD1. CDR1 is SNHLY, CDR2 FYNNEI, per germline. V shed 2 bases, J shed 3 bases, and the junction held 9 bases outside the gene matches. This CDR3 has 16 residues.

CDR3 sequence: CASSVLAGGYNEQFF. CDR3 nucleotides: TGTGCCAGCAGCGTACTAGCGGGAGGGTACAATGAGCAGTTCTTC. The chain is built from TRBV9 and TRBJ2-1; 12 bases are shared with TRBD2. The CDR3 totals 15 residues. J gave up 4 bases and V 1 base, and 0 bases lay outside the gene matches. Germline values: CDR1 SGDLS, CDR2 YYNGEE.

The V gene is TRBV5-1, the J gene TRBJ1-4, with 8 positions matching TRBD1. With V trimmed by 4 bases and J by 11 bases, 7 bases remained unmatched. The germline gives CDR1 SGHRS, CDR2 YFSETQ. The CDR3 sequence is 13 residues long. CDR3 nucleotide sequence: TGCGCCAGCAGCGCCCACAGGGGGGAGAAACTGTTTTTT. Its protein is CASSAHRGEKLFF.

J is TRBJ1-5 and V is TRBV6-6; D call uncertain. Trimming stripped 4 bases from V and 5 bases from J, with 9 bases between. The germline gives CDR1 MNHNY, CDR2 SVGAGI (reference sequence). This CDR3 contains 13 residues. The CDR3 nucleotides read TGTGCCAGCAGTTTCGGCGGTCATCAGCCCCAGCATTTT. Its translation is CASSFGGHQPQHF.

This clone came up a few times. J is TRBJ1-1 and V is TRBV6-5; D possibly corresponds to TRBD1 (5 bases). Germline CDR1 reads MNHEY; CDR2 reads SVGAGI. The germline V and J ends were trimmed by 5 bases and 3 bases, with 13 bases remaining between them. This CDR3 is 14 amino acids long. The CDR3 spells CASSTTSGDTEAFF. The CDR3 DNA is TGTGCCAGCAGTACTACTTCGGGGGACACTGAAGCTTTCTTT.

This clone was counted only a few times. The chain uses TRBV11-2 and TRBJ2-3, with D possibly being TRBD2 (7 bases). Germline assignment: CDR1 SGHAT and CDR2 FQNNGV. The CDR3 is 17 residues long. Trimming took off 5 bases at V and 1 base at J, with 19 bases between the two ends. Written as DNA, the CDR3 is TGTGCCAGCAGCACCGGGGCGGGGGCTAGAGGCACAGATACGCAGTATTTT. This translates into CASSTGAGARGTDTQYF. Variable domain in full (rest from reference TRBV11-2 and TRBJ2-3): EAGVAQSPRYKIIEKRQSVAFWCNPISGHATLYWYQQILGQGPKLLIQFQNNGVVDDSQLPKDRFSAERLKGVDSTLKIQPAKLEDSAVYLCASSTGAGARGTDTQYFGPGTRLTVL.

The V gene is TRBV27, the J gene TRBJ1-4, with D unresolved. The V end lost 7 bases, the J end lost 2 bases, and 8 bases lay between the germline ends. Germline CDR1 MNHEY, CDR2 SMNVEV (reference sequence). The CDR3 sequence is 13 residues long. CDR3 amino acids: CASKRVTNEKLFF. CDR3 nucleotides: TGTGCCAGCAAACGGGTGACTAATGAAAAACTGTTTTTT.

The chain couples TRBV11-2 to TRBJ2-7; TRBD2 matches 12 bases. The CDR3 runs to 16 residues. Germline CDR1 and CDR2: SGHAT and FQNNGV. V trimming: 0 bases; J trimming: 4 bases; junction bases outside the gene matches: 4. The CDR3 DNA is TGTGCCAGCAGCTTAGAACTAGCGGGAGGTCGGTACGAGCAGTACTTC. Protein sequence: CASSLELAGGRYEQYF.

This clone was counted only a few times. This chain joins TRBV7-9 and TRBJ2-3; TRBD2 might be the D (6 bases). This CDR3 has 13 residues. CDR1 is SEHNR, CDR2 FQNEAQ, per germline (reference sequence). Deletions cut 5 bases from V and 8 bases from J, with 14 bases between. The DNA of the CDR3 is TGTGCCAGCAGCCCGACTAGTCCGAGTACGCAGTATTTT. As protein: CASSPTSPSTQYF.

This chain links TRBV5-4 with TRBJ2-1; 10 nucleotides match TRBD2. Germline loops: CDR1 SGHNT, CDR2 YYREEE (reference sequence). The J segment lost 4 bases and the V segment lost 3 bases, leaving 7 bases of the junction unmatched. CDR3 length equals 16 residues. The CDR3 coding sequence is TGTGCCAGCAGCTCGCGACTAGCGGGTGCTTACAATGAGCAGTTCTTC. Amino acids: CASSSRLAGAYNEQFF.

The chain carries TRBV7-6 and TRBJ2-3, with 7 bases identical to TRBD2. Losses at the gene ends were 5 bases for V and 0 bases for J; bases not matched to a gene: 8. The CDR3 sequence is 16 residues long. Germline CDR1 SGHVS, CDR2 FNYEAQ. CDR3 amino acids: CASSANSGYSTDTQYF. The CDR3 DNA is TGTGCCAGCAGCGCAAATAGCGGGTATAGCACAGATACGCAGTATTTT.

There are a few counts of this clone. This chain connects TRBV5-1 to TRBJ1-5; D may be TRBD1 (6 bases). Germline V gives CDR1 SGHRS, CDR2 YFSETQ. V was trimmed by 0 bases and J by 3 bases, leaving 10 bases between them. The CDR3 is made up of 15 amino acids. This CDR3 reads CASSLDGTYNQPQHF. Here the CDR3 DNA reads TGCGCCAGCAGCTTGGATGGGACATACAATCAGCCCCAGCATTTT.

The chain employs TRBV2 and TRBJ2-3; TRBD2 aligns across 8 bases. The CDR3 contains 15 residues. Trimming at V came to 5 bases and at J to 4 bases, leaving 8 bases not matched to a gene. Germline CDR1 SNHLY, CDR2 FYNNEI. CDR3 nucleotides: TGTGCCAGCAGTTCCGGGACTAGGCAACCAGATACGCAGTATTTT. It translates to CASSSGTRQPDTQYF. Full variable domain (missing parts from reference TRBV2 and TRBJ2-3): EPEVTQTPSHQVTQMGQEVILRCVPISNHLYFYWYRQILGQKVEFLVSFYNNEISEKSEIFDDQFSVERPDGSNFTLKIRSTKLEDSAMYFCASSSGTRQPDTQYFGPGTRLTVL.

CDR3 region: CASSLVSGAYNTDTQYF. The CDR3 DNA follows: TGCGCCAGCAGCTTGGTTTCAGGGGCCTACAACACAGATACGCAGTATTTT. The chain recombines TRBV5-1 with TRBJ2-3; TRBD1 might be the D (6 bases). Trimming took off 0 bases at V and 2 bases at J, with 16 bases between the two ends. Germline V lookup: CDR1 SGHRS, CDR2 YFSETQ. CDR3 length equals 17 residues.

The J gene is TRBJ2-7, the V gene TRBV9, with D hard to call. The CDR3 runs 14 residues. Trimming removed 2 bases from V and 4 bases from J, with 13 bases in between. In germline, CDR1 is SGDLS, CDR2 YYNGEE. As DNA, the CDR3 is TGTGCCAGCAGCGTTACAGCCTCAGTTTACGAGCAGTACTTC. This sequence encodes CASSVTASVYEQYF.

V and J are TRBV15 and TRBJ2-1; D is perhaps TRBD1 (6 bases). The V end lost 1 base, the J end lost 9 bases, and 22 bases lay between the germline ends. The CDR3 length is 17 residues. The germline gives CDR1 LNHNV, CDR2 YYDKDF (reference sequence). As DNA, the CDR3 is TGTGCCACCAGCAGAGGCTTACAGGGAATACGGGGAGCTGAGCAGTTCTTC. Translation: CATSRGLQGIRGAEQFF.